This record concerns one T cell receptor (beta chain) sequence. Its antigen is not known. TCRdb's copy holds only in-frame clones and misses some; the assay was immunoSEQ multiplex PCR. The table has some 1.5 million clones, 95% to 99% seen once. HIV-negative, healthy adults without recent acute infections or vaccinations were the donors. This record belongs to a study of shared clonotypes between healthy human individuals. Trimming pared 4 bases from V and 2 bases from J, leaving 8 bases between. CDR1 is MNHNY, CDR2 SVGAGI, per germline (reference sequence). This CDR3 has 13 residues. Overall study findings and caveats: Sharing of clonotypes among donors was expected to vary with sequencing depth. Although depth was large, rarefaction showed that sequencing of the sorted subsets was incomplete.

The TCR sequence derives from a man between 25 and 39 years old in good health. The material sequenced was naive CD4+ T cells sorted from blood. Subset meaning: CD45RA+ positively selected. This chain links TRBV6-6 with TRBJ1-2; no definite D call. The CDR3 bases are TGTGCCAGCAGTTCGAACAGAAACTATGGCTACACCTTC. Amino acid sequence: CASSSNRNYGYTF.